Below, 26 T cell receptor beta chains from the same sample are listed, as sequenced in a study of blood T cells in healthy people across ages. Primers used in a second PCR of roughly 6 to 11 cycles were a sample-barcoded 5' primer and a J-beta primer mix. TCRdb used MiXCR to reprocess the 5' RACE reads, holding one entry per CDR3 protein. The sample shows 1.5 million to 1.9 million distinct CDR3 sequences, less than 45% of them seen only once. Sequenced material: blood. The receptors derive from a woman aged 18-29 years in good health.

This clonotype was seen a handful of times. The chain joins TRBV7-2 to TRBJ2-1; D is undetermined. Trimming shortened V by 4 bases and J by 3 bases, and 10 bases separated the two germline ends. Germline V gives CDR1 SGHTA, CDR2 FQGNSA. The CDR3 runs to 14 residues. CDR3 sequence reads: CASSSRHVYNEQFF. The CDR3 nucleotides read TGTGCCAGCAGCTCTCGACACGTCTACAATGAGCAGTTCTTC. The full variable domain, completed using reference TRBV7-2 and TRBJ2-1, is GAGVSQSPSNKVTEKGKDVELRCDPISGHTALYWYRQSLGQGLEFLIYFQGNSAPDKSGLPSDRFSAERTGGSVSTLTIQRTQQEDSAVYLCASSSRHVYNEQFFGPGTRLTVL.

The chain carries TRBV10-2 and TRBJ2-7, with 12 bases matching TRBD2. The closer fit of TRBJ2-5 to the DNA end suggests the J call may be wrong. CDR3 length: 16 amino acids. Germline CDR1 WSHSY, CDR2 SAAADI. CDR3 amino acids: CATTTSGSIFEETQYF. The CDR3 DNA reads TGCGCCACCACGACTAGCGGGAGTATTTTTGAAGAGACCCAGTACTTC.

This rearrangement joins TRBV7-8 to TRBJ2-2, with D possibly being TRBD2 (5 bases). Trimming removed 7 bases from V and 2 bases from J, with 14 bases in between. The V gene's germline CDR1 is SGHVS and CDR2 FQNEAQ. The CDR3 extends over 15 amino acids. The DNA for the CDR3 is TGTGCCAGCACCGGAGGACGGGGTAACACCGGGGAGCTGTTTTTT. Protein sequence: CASTGGRGNTGELFF.

About this clonotype: The junction departs from germline at one end; a sequencing error may be responsible. The V call is TRBV29-1, the J call TRBJ2-3; 7 bases are shared with TRBD2. The CDR3 runs to 12 residues. Per germline, CDR1 SQVTM and CDR2 ANQGSEA. Written as DNA, the CDR3 is TGCGGCGTTAAAGCGGGAACAGATACGCAGTATTTT. As protein: CGVKAGTDTQYF.

The genes are TRBV29-1 and TRBJ1-1, with D possibly being TRBD1 (5 bases). CDR3 length: 15 residues. Between the trimmed V and J ends, which lost 6 bases and 5 bases, there was a span of 22 bases. The germline V gene has CDR1 SQVTM and CDR2 ANQGSEA. The CDR3 region has the DNA TGCAGCGTCGCCCCGCGGATGAGGGGCTGGACTGAAGCTTTCTTT. Its translation is CSVAPRMRGWTEAFF.

V usage is TRBV20-1 and J usage is TRBJ2-4; the D gene is possibly TRBD2 (5 bases). The germline V gene has CDR1 DFQATT and CDR2 SNEGSKA (reference sequence). The CDR3 covers 13 residues. Trimming cost V 0 bases and J 12 bases, with 15 bases left between them. The chain's CDR3 is CSARDLAGNDQYF. As DNA, the CDR3 is TGCAGTGCTAGAGATTTGGCCGGGAACGATCAGTACTTC.

CDR3 bases: TGTGCCAGCAAGAGCCTGATGAACACTGAAGCTTTCTTT. Amino acid sequence: CASKSLMNTEAFF. The chain uses TRBV2 and TRBJ1-1; the D is unclear. The V gene's germline CDR1 is SNHLY and CDR2 FYNNEI. This CDR3 is built from 13 residues. V was shortened by 7 bases and J by 0 bases, with 9 bases between the two germline ends. Full variable domain (outside the CDR3, taken from reference TRBV2 and TRBJ1-1): EPEVTQTPSHQVTQMGQEVILRCVPISNHLYFYWYRQILGQKVEFLVSFYNNEISEKSEIFDDQFSVERPDGSNFTLKIRSTKLEDSAMYFCASKSLMNTEAFFGQGTRLTVV.

The rearrangement joins TRBV4-2 to TRBJ2-7; no reliable D call. CDR1 and CDR2 (germline): LGHNA, YNFKEQ. The CDR3 totals 16 residues. Trimming removed 0 bases from V and 0 bases from J, with 12 bases in between. CDR3 region: CASSQESRESSYEQYF. The CDR3 nucleotides read TGTGCCAGCAGCCAAGAAAGTAGGGAAAGCTCCTACGAGCAGTACTTC.

This clonotype was observed a handful of times. CDR3 in amino acids: CASSLTKGNQPQHF. The DNA of the CDR3 is TGTGCCAGCAGCTTGACGAAAGGCAATCAGCCCCAGCATTTT. The V gene is TRBV7-2, the J gene TRBJ1-5, with D unclear. Germline lookup yields CDR1 SGHTA and CDR2 FQGNSA. The germline V and J ends were trimmed by 3 bases and 2 bases, with 8 bases remaining between them. The CDR3 covers 14 residues.

The chain has TRBV25-1 and TRBJ2-1; D perhaps matches TRBD2 (5 bases). With 2 bases removed from V and 12 bases from J, the gap between germline ends came to 11 bases. Germline-derived CDR1 and CDR2 are MGHDK and SYGVNS. The CDR3 is 12 residues long. CDR3 amino acids: CASSEARGGQFF. CDR3 sequence (DNA): TGTGCCAGCAGTGAAGCTCGGGGTGGGCAGTTCTTC.

This clonotype came up a few times. This chain uses TRBV20-1 with TRBJ1-5, with D hard to call. Germline V CDR1 and CDR2: DFQATT, SNEGSKA (reference sequence). The CDR3 consists of 13 residues. Trimming removed 3 bases at V and 4 bases at J, with 10 bases between. This CDR3 is CSASSDANQPQHF. DNA for the CDR3: TGCAGTGCTAGTTCGGACGCAAATCAGCCCCAGCATTTT.

This clonotype was seen a few times. The V call is TRBV6-5, the J call TRBJ2-3; 7 bases agree with TRBD2. V gave up 5 bases and J gave up 4 bases; unmatched junction bases: 12. Germline-derived CDR1 and CDR2 are MNHEY and SVGAGI. The CDR3 runs 16 residues. The CDR3 region has the DNA TGTGCCAGCAGTCTTGAGGTGCGGGAGTACCCAGATACGCAGTATTTT. It codes for CASSLEVREYPDTQYF.

This clonotype occurred a few times. The genes are TRBV12-3 or TRBV12-4 and TRBJ2-1; maybe TRBD2 (5 bases). V lost 5 bases and J lost 7, with 12 bases in between. CDR3 size: 13 residues. For the CDR3, the DNA is TGTGCCAGCAGTCTCTACGGGAAGAATGAGCAGTTCTTC. It translates to CASSLYGKNEQFF.

The chain recombines TRBV7-8 with TRBJ2-7; D is possibly TRBD1 (6 bases). From germline, CDR1 is SGHVS and CDR2 FQNEAQ. The V end was cut by 5 bases, the J end by 5 bases, with 16 bases between. The CDR3 length is 14 residues. The CDR3 region is CASSPSQGWDEQYF. CDR3 nucleotide sequence: TGTGCCAGCAGCCCTTCACAGGGTTGGGACGAGCAGTACTTC.

There are many counts of this clonotype. The junction does not match germline at one end; this may be a read error. The chain has TRBV7-2 and TRBJ2-3; D gene unclear. The germline V gene encodes CDR1 SGHTA and CDR2 FQGNSA. The CDR3 is 12 amino acids. The CDR3 sequence: CASSFLLDMQYF. DNA of the CDR3: TGTGCCAGCAGCTTTCTCCTTGATATGCAGTATTTT. The full variable domain, completed using reference TRBV7-2 and TRBJ2-3, is GAGVSQSPSNKVTEKGKDVELRCDPISGHTALYWYRQSLGQGLEFLIYFQGNSAPDKSGLPSDRFSAERTGGSVSTLTIQRTQQEDSAVYLCASSFLLDMQYFGPGTRLTVL.

This clonotype was observed a few times. The V call is TRBV5-1, the J call TRBJ2-1; TRBD1 matches at 9 bases. Germline assignment: CDR1 SGHRS and CDR2 YFSETQ. Germline trimming cut 5 bases from V and 5 bases from J; bases unmatched to any gene: 5. This CDR3 has 14 residues. Written as DNA, the CDR3 is TGCGCCAGCAGGTCCGGGACAGGGAACAATGAGCAGTTCTTC. This codes for CASRSGTGNNEQFF.

On this clonotype itself: Germline is not matched at one junction end, which may reflect a read error. V is TRBV5-1 and J is TRBJ2-1; D possibly matches TRBD1 or TRBD2 (5 bases each). Germline loops: CDR1 SGHRS, CDR2 YFSETQ. The CDR3 is made up of 14 amino acids. The CDR3 bases are TGCGCCAGCAGCACTGGGACCGACTACAGTGAGCAGTTCTTC. It is translated as CASSTGTDYSEQFF.

V usage is TRBV5-1 and J usage is TRBJ1-2, with TRBD1 as a possible D gene (6 bases). Germline CDR1 is SGHRS and CDR2 is YFSETQ. Trimming pared 0 bases from V and 4 bases from J, leaving 10 bases between. This CDR3 is 14 amino acids long. Here the CDR3 DNA reads TGCGCCAGCAGCTTGGACGGCAGGGGCTATGGCTACACCTTC. It specifies CASSLDGRGYGYTF.

The chain has TRBV29-1 and TRBJ1-4; 8 bases line up with TRBD1. The CDR3 contains 14 residues. The V and J ends lost 4 bases and 7 bases, in that order; junction bases with no gene match: 8. The V gene's germline CDR1 is SQVTM and CDR2 ANQGSEA. The CDR3 is CSVGLGQAGEKLFF. The CDR3 DNA follows: TGCAGCGTTGGGCTGGGACAGGCAGGTGAAAAACTGTTTTTT.

This clonotype was counted only a few times. The CDR3 nucleotides are TGTGCCAGCACTCCTCAGGCTAACTATGGCTACACCTTC. Residues: CASTPQANYGYTF. This sequence joins TRBV6-5 and TRBJ1-2; no definite D call. Germline loops: CDR1 MNHEY, CDR2 SVGAGI. Trimming took 7 bases from V and 0 from J, leaving 9 bases between them. The CDR3 contains 13 residues.

The V call is TRBV11-2, the J call TRBJ2-1, with D possibly being TRBD1 or TRBD2 (6 bases each). The last part of the DNA fits TRBJ2-7 better; the J call may be wrong. CDR1 SGHAT and CDR2 FQNNGV come from the germline V gene. The CDR3 covers 16 residues. This CDR3 is CASSLSPGGGRNEQYF. The CDR3 nucleotides are TGTGCCAGCAGCTTATCCCCCGGAGGGGGACGCAATGAGCAGTACTTC.

This clonotype was detected a few times. The chain has TRBV6-5 and TRBJ1-2; TRBD1 aligns across 7 bases. The junction had 9 bases not matched to a gene; V was cut back by 4 bases and J by 4 bases. The CDR3 runs 15 residues. The germline gives CDR1 MNHEY, CDR2 SVGAGI. DNA for the CDR3: TGTGCCAGCAGTTCCCCTCTACAGGGGACCTATGGCTACACCTTC. It translates to CASSSPLQGTYGYTF.

J is TRBJ2-1 and V is TRBV6-2 or TRBV6-3; perhaps TRBD2 as D (6 bases). The assigned J gene may be wrong: the sequence end matches TRBJ2-7 better. There are 15 residues in the CDR3. Germline V gives CDR1 MNHEY, CDR2 SVGEGT. DNA of the CDR3: TGTGCCAGCAGCCTCTATAGCGGCTCCTACAATGAGCAGTACTTC. As protein: CASSLYSGSYNEQYF.

This chain connects TRBV6-2 or TRBV6-3 to TRBJ1-2; D is undetermined. The CDR3 totals 16 residues. Germline CDR1 reads MNHEY; CDR2 reads SVGEGT. Trimming pared 0 bases from V and 6 bases from J, leaving 17 bases between. CDR3 protein: CASSYSRPGVSHGYTF. The CDR3 DNA reads as TGTGCCAGCAGTTACTCGAGGCCGGGAGTTTCACATGGCTACACCTTC.

This chain connects TRBV6-2 or TRBV6-3 to TRBJ1-2, with 8 bases that match TRBD1. Germline V gene sequence: CDR1 MNHEY, CDR2 SVGEGT. The J segment lost 3 bases and the V segment lost 7 bases, leaving 13 bases of the junction unmatched. The CDR3 spans 16 residues. CDR3 in amino acids: CASTETGAIHYYGYTF. The CDR3 bases are TGTGCCAGCACCGAGACAGGGGCAATTCATTACTATGGCTACACCTTC.

This clonotype was seen only a few times. The rearrangement links TRBV7-9 to TRBJ2-7, with 8 bases aligning to TRBD1. The V and J ends lost 4 bases and 0 bases, in that order; junction bases with no gene match: 2. Germline loops: CDR1 SEHNR, CDR2 FQNEAQ (reference sequence). The CDR3 sequence is 14 residues long. The CDR3 is CASSSDRDSYEQYF. Here the CDR3 DNA reads TGTGCCAGCAGCTCGGACAGGGACTCCTACGAGCAGTACTTC.